The 27 T cell receptor beta chains presented below share a single source sample, sequenced in a study of T-cell memory formation after mild COVID-19. Via MiXCR, TCRdb re-called the 5' RACE reads, giving one row per CDR3 protein. Altogether around 250,000 distinct CDR3 sequences are present, 15% to 20% being singletons, with the ten largest covering roughly 25%. Sequenced: PBMCs or a T cell subset sorted from them (not recorded which). Source of these receptors: a man aged 18 to 29 who had mild COVID-19 (a few samples of this study predate the infection). Cell type and time point are not known.

A few counts support this clonotype. The chain links TRBV29-1 to TRBJ2-3, with D perhaps matching TRBD2 (7 bases). Trimming left V 0 bases short and J 0 bases short, with 10 bases between. Germline loops: CDR1 SQVTM, CDR2 ANQGSEA. This CDR3 is 15 amino acids long. CDR3: CSVEEWGGSTDTQYF. Written as DNA, the CDR3 is TGCAGCGTTGAAGAGTGGGGGGGCAGCACAGATACGCAGTATTTT.

This clonotype has a single count. The chain employs TRBV29-1 and TRBJ2-1, with TRBD2 matching 16 bases. With V trimmed by 6 bases and J by 0 bases, 5 bases remained unmatched. This CDR3 comprises 17 residues. Germline CDR1 is SQVTM and CDR2 is ANQGSEA. In nucleotides, the CDR3 is TGCAGCGTACAGGGACTAGCGGGGGGGAGCTCCTACAATGAGCAGTTCTTC. It codes for CSVQGLAGGSSYNEQFF.

The V gene is TRBV5-1, the J gene TRBJ1-2, with D unclear. The length of the CDR3 is 13 residues. Germline CDR1 and CDR2: SGHRS and YFSETQ. V lost 4 bases and J lost 8, with 15 bases in between. Here the CDR3 reads CASSRLWMGGYTF. The CDR3, as DNA: TGCGCCAGCAGCCGACTTTGGATGGGGGGCTACACCTTC.

This clonotype turned up a few times. The J gene is TRBJ2-1, the V gene TRBV4-3, with D perhaps TRBD1 (6 bases). This CDR3 region has 15 residues. CDR1 and CDR2 from the germline V gene are LGHNA and YSLEER. V shed 4 bases and J shed 1 base, with 11 bases lying between them. CDR3 DNA: TGCGCCAGCAGCCGCCAGGGGCAGTCCTACAATGAGCAGTTCTTC. Its translation is CASSRQGQSYNEQFF.

V gene TRBV5-1 combines with J gene TRBJ1-3; D is ambiguous. The CDR3 is 14 amino acids. Germline-derived CDR1 and CDR2 are SGHRS and YFSETQ. V lost 4 bases to trimming and J lost 2 bases, with 10 bases between them. The CDR3 bases are TGCGCCAGCAGCCCCAGGAACCCTGGAAACACCATATATTTT. Translated: CASSPRNPGNTIYF.

This clonotype was counted between two and nine times. The genes are TRBV18 and TRBJ1-1; the match to TRBD1 covers 7 bases. The germline V gene encodes CDR1 KGHSH and CDR2 LQKENI. The CDR3 runs 16 residues. V shed 0 bases, J shed 0 bases, and the junction held 4 bases outside the gene matches. In DNA form, the CDR3 reads TGTGCCAGCTCACCACCGTCAAGGGGGCTGAACACTGAAGCTTTCTTT. This sequence encodes CASSPPSRGLNTEAFF.

This clonotype was recorded many times. This chain links TRBV14 with TRBJ2-1, with 7 bases lining up with TRBD2. V trimming: 11 bases; J trimming: 4 bases; junction bases outside the gene matches: 5. This CDR3 has 12 residues. The germline V gene encodes CDR1 SGHDN and CDR2 FVKESK. CDR3 sequence reads: CASGGLYNEQFF. CDR3 DNA: TGTGCCTCGGGGGGACTATACAATGAGCAGTTCTTC.

V usage is TRBV4-1 and J usage is TRBJ1-2; no reliable D call. The V and J ends lost 1 base and 0 bases respectively, with 12 bases between them. The CDR3 consists of 16 residues. From germline, CDR1 is MGHRA and CDR2 YSYEKL. CDR3 region: CASSQAYQIANYGYTF. DNA of the CDR3: TGCGCCAGCAGCCAAGCTTATCAGATAGCTAACTATGGCTACACCTTC.

This clonotype was found many times. The chain combines TRBV5-1 with TRBJ2-7, with D tentatively TRBD1 (6 bases). V shed 0 bases and J shed 3 bases, with 16 bases lying between them. Looked up from germline, CDR1 is SGHRS and CDR2 is YFSETQ. This CDR3 contains 16 residues. CDR3 sequence (DNA): TGCGCCAGCAGCTTGGTTTCCCAGGGGCGAGGCTACGAGCAGTACTTC. It specifies CASSLVSQGRGYEQYF.

The V gene is TRBV25-1, the J gene TRBJ1-1; tentatively, D is TRBD1 (6 bases). The V gene lost 8 bases and the J gene lost 4 bases, with 14 bases spanning the gap. CDR1 MGHDK and CDR2 SYGVNS come from the germline V gene. The CDR3 sequence is 13 residues long. The CDR3 is CASLNPGATEAFF. The CDR3 nucleotides read TGTGCCAGCCTAAACCCAGGGGCCACTGAAGCTTTCTTT.

The chain is built from TRBV20-1 and TRBJ2-5; D gene unclear. The CDR3 consists of 12 residues. V gave up 6 bases and J gave up 0 bases, with 8 bases separating them. Looked up from germline, CDR1 is DFQATT and CDR2 is SNEGSKA (reference sequence). CDR3 DNA sequence: TGCAGTGCCCCCAAAAACCAAGAGACCCAGTACTTC. This translates into CSAPKNQETQYF.

In this sample, this clonotype turned up a few times. The chain joins TRBV6-5 to TRBJ1-2; D is ambiguous. The V gene's germline CDR1 is MNHEY and CDR2 SVGAGI. V was clipped by 0 bases and J by 4 bases, with 6 bases between them. The CDR3 length is 13 residues. CDR3 sequence (DNA): TGTGCCAGCAGTTACTCAAACAGCTATGGCTACACCTTC. Translated: CASSYSNSYGYTF.

The table lists this clonotype with a few counts. The chain uses TRBV19 and TRBJ1-1; possibly TRBD1 for D (5 bases). CDR3 length: 13 residues. Between the trimmed V and J ends, which lost 8 bases and 4 bases, there was a span of 14 bases. Germline V gives CDR1 LNHDA, CDR2 SQIVND (reference sequence). CDR3 sequence (DNA): TGTGCCAGTCCGGGGCCCTGGGGCACTGAAGCTTTCTTT. This sequence encodes CASPGPWGTEAFF.

Points on this clonotype: The junction does not match germline at one end; this may be a read error. The V gene is TRBV6-5, the J gene TRBJ1-2; the D gene is possibly TRBD1 (5 bases). Per the germline V gene, CDR1 is MNHEY and CDR2 is SVGAGI. The CDR3 is 14 residues long. The CDR3 is CDSSYLAGSYGYTF. The CDR3 nucleotides read TGTGACAGCAGTTACCTGGCAGGGAGCTATGGCTACACCTTC.

The V call is TRBV7-9, the J call TRBJ2-3; D possibly matches TRBD1 or TRBD2 (5 bases each). Germline loops: CDR1 SEHNR, CDR2 FQNEAQ (reference sequence). Trimming stripped 3 bases from V and 1 base from J, with 11 bases between. CDR3 length: 15 amino acids. The CDR3 is CASSFRDARTDTQYF. The CDR3 coding sequence is TGTGCCAGCAGCTTCCGGGACGCCCGCACAGATACGCAGTATTTT.

This clonotype appeared a few times. This chain links TRBV6-2 or TRBV6-3 with TRBJ1-5; tentatively, D is TRBD1 (5 bases). CDR3 length: 14 residues. Trimming removed 5 bases at V and 3 bases at J, with 11 bases between. Germline V gives CDR1 MNHEY, CDR2 SVGEGT. The CDR3 is CASSSRDPNQPQHF. The CDR3 DNA sequence: TGTGCCAGCAGTAGCAGGGACCCCAATCAGCCCCAGCATTTT.

Many counts were recorded for this clonotype. The chain recombines TRBV3-1 with TRBJ1-5, with D perhaps TRBD1 (6 bases). V shed 4 bases and J shed 4 bases, with 14 bases lying between them. The CDR3 consists of 15 residues. Germline V lookup: CDR1 LGHDT, CDR2 YNNKEL (reference sequence). CDR3 in amino acids: CASSLGRGGNQPQHF. CDR3 bases: TGTGCCAGCAGCCTAGGCAGGGGTGGGAATCAGCCCCAGCATTTT.

There are many counts of this clonotype. Written as DNA, the CDR3 is TGCGCCAGCGGAAGGGTGGGCACAGATACGCAGTATTTT. Protein sequence: CASGRVGTDTQYF. J is TRBJ2-3 and V is TRBV5-1; D gene ambiguous. V was clipped by 7 bases and J by 1 base, with 10 bases between them. The CDR3 covers 13 residues. Germline loops: CDR1 SGHRS, CDR2 YFSETQ.

V usage is TRBV20-1 and J usage is TRBJ2-3, with TRBD1 as a possible D gene (5 bases). Trimming shortened V by 3 bases and J by 5 bases, and 12 bases separated the two germline ends. The CDR3 covers 13 residues. In germline, CDR1 is DFQATT, CDR2 SNEGSKA (reference sequence). The CDR3 DNA reads TGCAGTGCTAGGGGGCCTTGGGGAGATACGCAGTATTTT. Amino acid sequence: CSARGPWGDTQYF.

This clonotype was observed a few times. The genes are TRBV7-2 and TRBJ1-2, with TRBD1 as a possible D gene (5 bases). Trimming stripped 5 bases from V and 8 bases from J, with 15 bases between. This CDR3 has 13 residues. Per the germline V gene, CDR1 is SGHTA and CDR2 is FQGNSA. CDR3 loop: CASSATYRSGYTF. CDR3 DNA: TGTGCCAGCAGCGCGACGTACAGGAGCGGCTACACCTTC.

The rearrangement joins TRBV2 to TRBJ1-1; D not resolved. Trimming removed 11 bases from V and 0 bases from J, with 13 bases in between. Germline V gives CDR1 SNHLY, CDR2 FYNNEI. The CDR3 length is 13 residues. The chain's CDR3 is CAPRREVNTEAFF. The CDR3 nucleotides are TGTGCCCCTAGAAGGGAGGTGAACACTGAAGCTTTCTTT.

This clonotype was seen repeatedly, ten times or more. This sequence joins TRBV7-9 and TRBJ2-3; D is unresolved. Trimming stripped 2 bases from V and 0 bases from J, with 15 bases between. In germline, CDR1 is SEHNR, CDR2 FQNEAQ (reference sequence). CDR3 length: 17 amino acids. CDR3 nucleotide sequence: TGTGCCAGCAGCTTATCCCACGGAAGCTATAGCACAGATACGCAGTATTTT. Its protein is CASSLSHGSYSTDTQYF.

At least ten counts were recorded for this clonotype. V usage is TRBV15 and J usage is TRBJ2-1; 10 positions match TRBD1. Germline values: CDR1 LNHNV, CDR2 YYDKDF (reference sequence). The V gene end was trimmed by 4 bases and the J gene end by 7 bases; junction bases not matched to a gene: 10. This CDR3 has 16 amino acids. CDR3: CATSTVDRGLKNEQFF. Here the CDR3 DNA reads TGTGCCACCAGCACCGTCGACAGGGGGCTTAAAAATGAGCAGTTCTTC. Variable domain in full (rest from reference TRBV15 and TRBJ2-1): DAMVIQNPRYQVTQFGKPVTLSCSQTLNHNVMYWYQQKSSQAPKLLFHYYDKDFNNEADTPDNFQSRRPNTSFCFLDIRSPGLGDTAMYLCATSTVDRGLKNEQFFGPGTRLTVL.

The rearrangement uses TRBV15 and TRBJ1-6; D not resolved. Germline CDR1 reads LNHNV; CDR2 reads YYDKDF (reference sequence). The CDR3 runs 15 residues. V lost 1 base and J 2 bases, leaving 6 bases between the germline ends. The CDR3 DNA reads as TGTGCCACCAGCAGAGCCAGACCCTATAATTCACCCCTCCACTTT. As protein: CATSRARPYNSPLHF.

This rearrangement joins TRBV5-6 to TRBJ1-2; no clear D gene. This CDR3 comprises 11 residues. V lost 4 bases and J 7 bases, leaving 8 bases between the germline ends. The germline V gene has CDR1 SGHDT and CDR2 YYEEEE. CDR3 coding DNA: TGTGCCAGCAGCACCAGCTTTGGCTACACCTTC. Amino acid sequence: CASSTSFGYTF. The whole variable domain, remainder taken from reference TRBV5-6 and TRBJ1-2, is DAGVTQSPTHLIKTRGQQVTLRCSPKSGHDTVSWYQQALGQGPQFIFQYYEEEERQRGNFPDRFSGHQFPNYSSELNVNALLLGDSALYLCASSTSFGYTFGSGTRLTVV.

The V gene is TRBV7-3, the J gene TRBJ2-3; TRBD1 matches 8 bases. This CDR3 contains 14 residues. Trimming at V came to 5 bases and at J to 2 bases, leaving 3 bases not matched to a gene. CDR1 is SGHTA and CDR2 is FQGTGA in the germline V gene. DNA for the CDR3: TGTGCCAGCAGCCGGACAGGGCCCACAGATACGCAGTATTTT. It translates to CASSRTGPTDTQYF.

This chain uses TRBV19 with TRBJ1-5; 10 bases align to TRBD1. Trimming took 4 bases from V and 4 from J; bases not matched to a gene: 4. The CDR3 totals 15 residues. Germline V CDR1 and CDR2: LNHDA, SQIVND (reference sequence). CDR3 amino acids: CASSTGTGENQPQHF. The DNA of the CDR3 is TGTGCCAGTAGTACAGGGACAGGGGAGAATCAGCCCCAGCATTTT.